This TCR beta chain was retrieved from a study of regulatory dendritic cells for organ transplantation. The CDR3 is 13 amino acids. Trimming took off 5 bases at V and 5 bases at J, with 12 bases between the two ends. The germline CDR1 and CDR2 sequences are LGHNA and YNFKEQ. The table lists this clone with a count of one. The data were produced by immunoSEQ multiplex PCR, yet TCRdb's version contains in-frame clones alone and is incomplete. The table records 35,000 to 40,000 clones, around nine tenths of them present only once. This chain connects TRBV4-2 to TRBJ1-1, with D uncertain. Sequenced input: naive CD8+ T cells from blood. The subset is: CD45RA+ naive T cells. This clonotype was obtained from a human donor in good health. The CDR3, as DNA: TGTGCCAGCAGCTATTACCCGGGGACTGAAGCTTTCTTT. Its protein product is CASSYYPGTEAFF.